The source of this T cell receptor (beta chain) is a study of cytomegalovirus exposure and HLA in healthy donors. Both 60 Vbeta primers and 13 Jbeta primers went into the PCR. Assay: immunoSEQ multiplex PCR; the TCRdb copy retains only in-frame clones and omits some. Here the sample spans approximately 150,000 clones, around 76% being singletons. This clone was counted between two and nine times. Germline CDR1 reads SEHNR; CDR2 reads FQNEAQ (reference sequence). Trimming removed 3 bases from V and 3 bases from J, with 8 bases in between. This CDR3 spans 14 amino acids. This receptor was taken from a man aged 55 to 70 in good health and CMV-seronegative. Source material: PBMCs. The J gene is TRBJ1-4, the V gene TRBV7-9; possibly TRBD1 for D (5 bases). This chain's CDR3 is CASSFQGANEKLFF. The DNA of the CDR3 is TGTGCCAGCAGCTTCCAAGGGGCTAATGAAAAACTGTTTTTT. The variable domain in full, completed from reference TRBV7-9 and TRBJ1-4, reads DTGVSQNPRHKITKRGQNVTFRCDPISEHNRLYWYRQTLGQGPEFLTYFQNEAQLEKSRLLSDRFSAERPKGSFSTLEIQRTEQGDSAMYLCASSFQGANEKLFFGSGTQLSVL.